Following are 27 T cell receptor beta chains from one sample sequenced in a study of regulatory T cells in long-lasting Graves disease. CDR3 regions were amplified by Arm-PCR using iRepertoire HTBI primers to build TCR beta libraries. TCRdb reprocessed the multiplex PCR reads via MiXCR and lists one record per CDR3 protein. The data contain hundreds of thousands of distinct CDR3 sequences, roughly 22% of them seen just once; the ten biggest clones take up around 13%. Time point reported: persistent/refractory GD, antithyroid drugs over 5 years with positive TRAb. Following extraction of RNA from PBMCs, that RNA was used to make the TCR library. The input for sequencing was peripheral blood mononuclear cells (PBMCs), taken when the disease was refractory, from a patient treated with antithyroid drugs. The receptors stem from a female donor with Graves disease.

This clonotype appeared many times. This sequence joins TRBV28 and TRBJ1-1; D may be TRBD1 (6 bases). CDR1 MDHEN and CDR2 SYDVKM come from the germline V gene. The V gene lost 1 base and the J gene lost 1 base, with 10 bases spanning the gap. The CDR3 loop spans 15 amino acids. The DNA of the CDR3 is TGTGCCAGCAGTTTATTCCCGACAGGGAACACTGAAGCTTTCTTT. This encodes CASSLFPTGNTEAFF.

J is TRBJ2-2 and V is TRBV20-1; TRBD2 matches at 7 bases. Germline assignment: CDR1 DFQATT and CDR2 SNEGSKA (reference sequence). The CDR3 is 16 amino acids. V lost 3 bases, J lost 3 bases, and 10 bases stayed unmatched. CDR3 sequence reads: CSASPGGFGYTGELFF. DNA of the CDR3: TGCAGTGCTAGCCCGGGAGGCTTTGGGTACACCGGGGAGCTGTTTTTT.

This clonotype was found many times. The chain uses TRBV12-3 or TRBV12-4 and TRBJ2-2, with D maybe TRBD1 (5 bases). Trimming shortened V by 11 bases and J by 0 bases, and 10 bases separated the two germline ends. This CDR3 is built from 13 residues. CDR3 protein: CAGASSNTGELFF. The CDR3 DNA is TGTGCCGGGGCGTCCTCGAACACCGGGGAGCTGTTTTTT.

This clonotype turned up a few times. The genes are TRBV20-1 and TRBJ1-4; 10 nucleotides match TRBD1. CDR1 DFQATT and CDR2 SNEGSKA come from the germline V gene (reference sequence). CDR3 length equals 17 residues. V lost 1 base, J lost 8 bases, and 13 bases stayed unmatched. The CDR3 region has the DNA TGCAGTGCTAGAGTTTTAAGGTTTGACAGGGGGCCCGAAAAACTGTTTTTT. Its translation: CSARVLRFDRGPEKLFF.

This clonotype came up a few times. This chain joins TRBV7-9 and TRBJ2-2; tentatively, D is TRBD1 or TRBD2 (5 bases each). Trimming cost V 1 base and J 3 bases, with 12 bases left between them. The CDR3 totals 16 residues. Per the germline V gene, CDR1 is SEHNR and CDR2 is FQNEAQ (reference sequence). The CDR3: CASSLGWDLYTGELFF. The CDR3 nucleotides are TGTGCCAGCAGCTTAGGGTGGGACCTTTACACCGGGGAGCTGTTTTTT.

The sample holds many counts of this clonotype. The chain links TRBV2 to TRBJ1-1; D is unclear. There are 14 residues in the CDR3. V lost 7 bases and J 7 bases, leaving 19 bases between the germline ends. Germline V CDR1 and CDR2: SNHLY, FYNNEI. CDR3 coding DNA: TGTGCCAGCACCTACCTGGAGACGGGTAGTGAAGCTTTCTTT. The encoded protein is CASTYLETGSEAFF.

Worth noting for this clonotype: One end of the junction is discordant with germline, which a read error may explain. The gene calls are TRBV19 and TRBJ2-7; D not certain. Germline V gives CDR1 LNHDA, CDR2 SQIVND (reference sequence). The CDR3 is 12 residues long. The CDR3 loop is CVSSTSGYEQYF. The CDR3 region has the DNA TGTGTCAGTAGCACATCCGGCTACGAGCAGTACTTC.

Of note for this clonotype: Just one base apart from a much larger clone, this may be a read error. The chain couples TRBV19 to TRBJ1-5, with D hard to call. The CDR3 length is 15 residues. Deletions cut 0 bases from V and 6 bases from J, with 12 bases between. In germline, CDR1 is LNHDA, CDR2 SQIVND (reference sequence). In DNA, the CDR3 is TGTGCCAGTAGTATAGACGTGAGGGTCACTCAGCCCCAGCATTTT. Protein product: CASSIDVRVTQPQHF.

This clonotype was seen many times. The chain carries TRBV28 and TRBJ2-2; 9 positions match TRBD1. The length of the CDR3 is 16 residues. The V gene's germline CDR1 is MDHEN and CDR2 SYDVKM. V shed 5 bases and J 0 bases; nucleotides not matched to a gene: 4. The CDR3 region is CASSLTGGTNTGELFF. The CDR3 coding sequence is TGTGCCAGCAGTCTGACAGGGGGAACGAACACCGGGGAGCTGTTTTTT.

This clonotype has just a few counts. The chain joins TRBV12-3 or TRBV12-4 to TRBJ1-1; maybe TRBD1 (6 bases). This CDR3 contains 14 residues. The V end lost 8 bases, the J end lost 6 bases, and 19 bases lay between the germline ends. The CDR3 loop reads CASQVGGAWPEAFF. CDR3 nucleotide sequence: TGTGCCAGCCAGGTGGGGGGCGCATGGCCTGAAGCTTTCTTT.

V usage is TRBV2 and J usage is TRBJ2-2; the D is unclear. V shed 3 bases and J shed 6 bases, with 17 bases lying between them. The CDR3 loop spans 16 amino acids. Looked up from germline, CDR1 is SNHLY and CDR2 is FYNNEI. The CDR3 here is CASSDSIGTLAGELFF. The CDR3 bases are TGTGCCAGCAGTGATTCTATAGGAACACTCGCCGGGGAGCTGTTTTTT.

This clonotype has a count of ten or more. The CDR3 bases are TGTGCCAGCAGTAACTATGGCTACACCTTC. Amino acid sequence: CASSNYGYTF. The chain recombines TRBV2 with TRBJ1-2; D is uncertain. Germline V gene sequence: CDR1 SNHLY, CDR2 FYNNEI. This CDR3 contains 10 residues. V was pared by 5 bases and J by 2 bases, with 0 bases between.

This clonotype was detected only a few times. A single base separates this from a much larger clone, so it may be a read error. The chain employs TRBV28 and TRBJ1-2, with D unresolved. The CDR3 runs to 16 residues. Trimming cost V 5 bases and J 7 bases, with 23 bases left between them. Germline values: CDR1 MDHEN, CDR2 SYDVKM. The CDR3 protein is CASSPFGQAAPCGYTF. The CDR3 DNA sequence: TGTGCCAGCAGTCCCTTTGGGCAGGCGGCTCCTTGTGGCTACACCTTC.

About this clonotype: Possible read error: a much larger clone is one base away. The rearrangement joins TRBV6-1 to TRBJ2-7; 9 bases map to TRBD1. The J segment lost 6 bases and the V segment lost 4 bases, leaving 10 bases of the junction unmatched. Germline CDR1 reads MNHNS; CDR2 reads SASEGT. The CDR3 is 15 amino acids. The CDR3 loop is CASSGMGTGFPEQYF. The CDR3 bases are TGTGCCAGCAGTGGGATGGGGACAGGGTTCCCCGAGCAGTACTTC.

Only a few counts were recorded for this clonotype. The rearrangement links TRBV9 to TRBJ2-3; no definite D call. CDR3 length equals 11 residues. Trimming removed 6 bases from V and 6 bases from J, with 8 bases in between. Germline V gene lookup returns CDR1 SGDLS and CDR2 YYNGEE. CDR3 protein: CASNSGDTQYF. The CDR3 coding sequence is TGTGCCAGCAACTCCGGGGATACGCAGTATTTT. Full variable domain (missing parts from reference TRBV9 and TRBJ2-3): DSGVTQTPKHLITATGQRVTLRCSPRSGDLSVYWYQQSLDQGLQFLIQYYNGEERAKGNILERFSAQQFPDLHSELNLSSLELGDSALYFCASNSGDTQYFGPGTRLTVL.

This clonotype appeared many times. The chain combines TRBV5-1 with TRBJ1-2; 7 positions agree with TRBD1. V gave up 3 bases and J gave up 7 bases; unmatched junction bases: 9. Germline V gene sequence: CDR1 SGHRS, CDR2 YFSETQ. This CDR3 contains 14 residues. CDR3 sequence: CASSSPDRLSGYTF. DNA of the CDR3: TGCGCCAGCAGCTCCCCGGACAGGTTAAGTGGCTACACCTTC.

This clonotype was recorded many times. The V and J genes are TRBV28 and TRBJ2-7; 8 bases match TRBD1. Looked up from germline, CDR1 is MDHEN and CDR2 is SYDVKM. Trimming removed 6 bases from V and 5 bases from J; junction bases left unmatched: 12. This CDR3 comprises 15 residues. In DNA form, the CDR3 reads TGTGCCAGCAGCGAGCAACGGGACAGGAGCCACGAGCAGTACTTC. Amino acid sequence: CASSEQRDRSHEQYF. The variable domain in full, with the rest retrieved from reference TRBV28 and TRBJ2-7, is DVKVTQSSRYLVKRTGEKVFLECVQDMDHENMFWYRQDPGLGLRLIYFSYDVKMKEKGDIPEGYSVSREKKERFSLILESASTNQTSMYLCASSEQRDRSHEQYFGPGTRLTVT.

The table lists this clonotype with many counts. The chain uses TRBV28 and TRBJ1-5; the D is unclear. Per the germline V gene, CDR1 is MDHEN and CDR2 is SYDVKM. The CDR3 totals 12 residues. Trimming took 6 bases from V and 7 from J, leaving 10 bases between them. CDR3: CASSDLQQPQHF. CDR3 nucleotide sequence: TGTGCCAGCAGCGACCTTCAACAGCCCCAGCATTTT.

This clonotype was counted only a few times. J is TRBJ1-6 and V is TRBV27; TRBD1 might be the D (5 bases). There are 17 residues in the CDR3. Trimming took off 6 bases at V and 1 base at J, with 16 bases between the two ends. From germline, CDR1 is MNHEY and CDR2 SMNVEV (reference sequence). The chain's CDR3 is CASRTAREGSYNSPLHF. CDR3 coding DNA: TGTGCCAGCAGAACGGCCAGGGAGGGTTCCTATAATTCACCCCTCCACTTT.

J is TRBJ2-5 and V is TRBV6-2 or TRBV6-3; D is possibly TRBD2 (6 bases). This CDR3 comprises 17 residues. Trimming pared 0 bases from V and 1 base from J, leaving 15 bases between. Germline CDR1 reads MNHEY; CDR2 reads SVGEGT. CDR3 bases: TGTGCCAGCAGTTACTCGAGACGTACGGGGGTCCAAGAGACCCAGTACTTC. Protein sequence: CASSYSRRTGVQETQYF.

The chain uses TRBV25-1 and TRBJ1-2; D is unclear. This CDR3 comprises 15 residues. V gave up 3 bases and J gave up 5 bases, with 16 bases separating them. Germline CDR1 reads MGHDK; CDR2 reads SYGVNS. This chain's CDR3 is CASSEGSGSRYGYTF. The CDR3 DNA sequence: TGTGCCAGCAGTGAGGGTTCGGGGTCTCGGTATGGCTACACCTTC.

The sample holds a few counts of this clonotype. V gene TRBV7-9 combines with J gene TRBJ2-3; D call uncertain. V was clipped by 2 bases and J by 7 bases, with 10 bases between them. This CDR3 is 13 amino acids long. Germline lookup yields CDR1 SEHNR and CDR2 FQNEAQ (reference sequence). The CDR3 sequence is CASSLREANTQYF. CDR3 DNA: TGTGCCAGCAGCTTACGAGAAGCAAATACGCAGTATTTT. The full variable domain, in which reference TRBV7-9 and TRBJ2-3 provide the parts outside the CDR3, is DTGVSQNPRHKITKRGQNVTFRCDPISEHNRLYWYRQTLGQGPEFLTYFQNEAQLEKSRLLSDRFSAERPKGSFSTLEIQRTEQGDSAMYLCASSLREANTQYFGPGTRLTVL.

This clonotype has just a few counts. The CDR3 sequence: CASSLFRGDTEAFF. The CDR3 DNA reads TGTGCCAGTAGCCTTTTCCGGGGGGACACTGAAGCTTTCTTT. The chain links TRBV19 to TRBJ1-1, with D tentatively TRBD1 (5 bases). Germline CDR1 and CDR2: LNHDA and SQIVND (reference sequence). This CDR3 has 14 amino acids. V lost 6 bases, J lost 3 bases, and 14 bases lay in between.

This chain joins TRBV19 and TRBJ1-5; D gene unclear. The V end was cut by 3 bases, the J end by 7 bases, with 7 bases between. This CDR3 is built from 12 residues. Germline V lookup: CDR1 LNHDA, CDR2 SQIVND (reference sequence). In nucleotides, the CDR3 is TGTGCCAGTAGTATCGTGGGACAGCCCCAGCATTTT. Translation gives CASSIVGQPQHF.

This clonotype was detected many times. The CDR3 region is CASSLPIENIQYF. CDR3 in DNA: TGTGCCAGCAGTTTGCCAATAGAAAACATTCAGTACTTC. The chain recombines TRBV28 with TRBJ2-4; D is unresolved. The CDR3 is 13 residues long. With 3 bases removed from V and 5 bases from J, the gap between germline ends came to 8 bases. Germline loops: CDR1 MDHEN, CDR2 SYDVKM.

This clonotype was seen at least ten times. The J gene is TRBJ2-7, the V gene TRBV28, with D perhaps matching TRBD1 or TRBD2 (5 bases each). The CDR3 loop spans 14 amino acids. V was cut by 6 bases and J by 5 bases, with 17 bases left in between. Germline CDR1 reads MDHEN; CDR2 reads SYDVKM. CDR3 bases: TGTGCCAGCAGCCCCGGGGACGAGAGCGACGAGCAGTACTTC. This codes for CASSPGDESDEQYF.

In this sample, this clonotype turned up a few times. The chain carries TRBV10-3 and TRBJ2-2, with D perhaps matching TRBD2 (6 bases). Per germline, CDR1 ENHRY and CDR2 SYGVKD. V was pared by 0 bases and J by 4 bases, with 12 bases between. This CDR3 comprises 16 residues. The CDR3 protein is CAISESSGISTGELFF. The CDR3 bases are TGTGCCATCAGTGAGTCTAGCGGAATCTCCACCGGGGAGCTGTTTTTT.